This T cell receptor beta chain was recovered during a study of cytomegalovirus exposure and HLA in healthy donors. Study-level points and caveats: Being productive about 90% or about 30% of the time was typical of most TCR beta V segments in an earlier analysis.

Germline CDR1 KGHSH, CDR2 LQKENI. This CDR3 is 15 amino acids long. V shed 3 bases and J 7 bases; nucleotides not matched to a gene: 11. This clone came up once. The antigen is unknown. The PCR used 60 Vbeta and 13 Jbeta primers. Profiled with immunoSEQ multiplex PCR; TCRdb holds only in-frame clones, not every one. Found here are 95,000 to 150,000 clones, 77% of them singletons; the top ten hold roughly 3.5%. This TCR was sampled from a human donor in good health. Specimen: PBMCs. This chain connects TRBV18 to TRBJ2-7, with 8 bases aligning to TRBD2. CDR3 residues: CASSPTSGGAREQYF. The CDR3 DNA sequence: TGTGCCAGCTCACCCACTTCGGGGGGGGCGAGGGAGCAGTACTTC.